The clone carrying this TCR beta chain was seen only a few times. Its cognate antigen is unknown. The data stem from a study of CD8+CD57+ T cells in acquired aplastic anemia. The overall study: Mean DNA quantity obtained from sorted CD4+ and CD8+ cells was 3.2 ug.

Using genomic DNA as the template, TCR beta VDJ and CDR3 profiling was carried out. TCRdb reanalysed the reads using MiXCR and keeps one entry per CDR3 protein. The data show about 270,000 distinct CDR3 sequences, roughly three fifths seen once. Germline CDR1 SNHLY, CDR2 FYNNEI. The CDR3 contains 13 residues. V lost 7 bases to trimming and J lost 1 base, with 10 bases between them. Broader study findings: Patients versus controls showed no significant CD8+ Simpson's diversity difference. Patients and controls were found to share 25 to 35 CD8+ CDR3 sequences.

Material: sorted CD4+, CD8+, or CD8+CD57+ T cells (not recorded which) from PBMCs. The chain links TRBV2 to TRBJ1-1; D gene unclear. This TCR derives from a human donor with severe aplastic anemia or a healthy control (not recorded which). The CDR3 coding sequence is TGTGCCAGCAAGAGGTTATCGAACACTGAAGCTTTCTTT. Its protein product is CASKRLSNTEAFF.